The T cell receptor (beta chain) under discussion was sequenced for a study of cytomegalovirus exposure and HLA in healthy donors. Per germline, CDR1 SGHTA and CDR2 FQGNSA. The J segment lost 3 bases and the V segment lost 0 bases, leaving 0 bases of the junction unmatched. This CDR3 has 14 residues. 13 Jbeta primers and 60 Vbeta primers were used for the PCR. Original handling: It was a later analysis that counted 83 million or so unique TCR beta chains, of which around 11 million were shared. Data came from immunoSEQ multiplex PCR; TCRdb stores just in-frame clones and leaves some out. The D gene and trimming were derived from the DNA, and the V and J assignments and clone size from that table. The table has around 120,000 clones, 73% seen once. Comment on this clone: The target antigen is unknown.

Study-wide results and caveats: It was shown in a later analysis that HLA-associated TCR beta chains were more clonally expanded than other, equally common chains. Among donors in an Asian-associated ancestry cluster, a later analysis reportedly found fewer N-insertions than the approximately 700-donor mean.

J is TRBJ2-3 and V is TRBV7-2, with 7 positions matching TRBD2. This TCR came from a woman aged 40 to 50 in good health and CMV-seronegative. Sequenced input: PBMCs. CDR3 residues: CASSLAGGTDTQYF. CDR3 coding DNA: TGTGCCAGCAGCTTAGCGGGGGGGACAGATACGCAGTATTTT.